The 22 T cell receptor beta chains in this list originate from one sample, sequenced in a study of CD8 T cells in Susac syndrome. A quantity of about 0.45 to 1 ug RNA underwent reverse transcription using random hexamers. TCRdb itself ran the immunoSEQ multiplex PCR reads through MiXCR, one entry per CDR3 protein. The sample consists of over 150,000 distinct CDR3 sequences, 95% to 96% of them appearing once. Sequenced material: CD4+ T cells from PBMCs. These receptors all stem from a human donor with Susac syndrome.

The chain carries TRBV14 and TRBJ2-2; perhaps TRBD2 as D (5 bases). The CDR3 sequence is 14 residues long. Trimming stripped 1 base from V and 7 bases from J, with 10 bases between. CDR1 and CDR2 (germline): SGHDN, FVKESK. Here the CDR3 reads CASSQVGLDGELFF. The CDR3 coding sequence is TGTGCCAGCAGCCAAGTTGGACTTGACGGGGAGCTGTTTTTT.

The chain recombines TRBV6-2 or TRBV6-3 with TRBJ2-1; TRBD2 agrees at 13 bases. V trimming: 7 bases; J trimming: 5 bases; junction bases outside the gene matches: 5. The CDR3 loop spans 15 amino acids. The V gene's germline CDR1 is MNHEY and CDR2 SVGEGT. Here the CDR3 DNA reads TGTGCCAGCACCCCGACTAGCGGGAGGAACAATGAGCAGTTCTTC. This translates into CASTPTSGRNNEQFF.

The chain couples TRBV20-1 to TRBJ1-6; D is perhaps TRBD1 (5 bases). The V gene lost 0 bases and the J gene lost 9 bases, with 6 bases spanning the gap. Germline CDR1 reads DFQATT; CDR2 reads SNEGSKA (reference sequence). This CDR3 contains 12 residues. The CDR3 loop is CSARDTGSPLHF. The CDR3, as DNA: TGCAGTGCTAGAGACACAGGTTCACCCCTCCACTTT.

This clonotype was counted a single time. The V call is TRBV28, the J call TRBJ2-7, with TRBD2 identical over 7 bases. The length of the CDR3 is 15 residues. V lost 8 bases to trimming and J lost 3 bases; unmatched junction nucleotides: 13. The V gene's germline CDR1 is MDHEN and CDR2 SYDVKM. The CDR3 bases are TGTGCCAGCGGTAAAATCGGGGGGTCCATCTACGAGCAGTACTTC. Its translation: CASGKIGGSIYEQYF.

The DNA for the CDR3 is TGTGCCTGGATCAGTAACACTGAAGCTTTCTTT. As protein: CAWISNTEAFF. V is TRBV30 and J is TRBJ1-1, with D hard to call. Germline CDR1 and CDR2: GTSNPN and SVGIG (reference sequence). The V end lost 4 bases, the J end lost 2 bases, and 5 bases lay between the germline ends. This CDR3 has 11 amino acids. Full variable domain (missing parts from reference TRBV30 and TRBJ1-1): SQTIHQWPATLVQPVGSPLSLECTVEGTSNPNLYWYRQAAGRGLQLLFYSVGIGQISSEVPQNLSASRPQDRQFILSSKKLLLSDSGFYLCAWISNTEAFFGQGTRLTVV.

The chain joins TRBV9 to TRBJ2-3; D not certain. Germline V gene sequence: CDR1 SGDLS, CDR2 YYNGEE. V lost 2 bases and J lost 5, with 9 bases in between. This CDR3 comprises 13 residues. CDR3 sequence: CASSVFSEDTQYF. The CDR3 DNA reads as TGTGCCAGCAGCGTTTTTTCAGAAGATACGCAGTATTTT.

The V gene is TRBV19, the J gene TRBJ2-1; tentative D call: TRBD1 (6 bases). V lost 8 bases to trimming and J lost 7 bases, with 15 bases between them. Germline loops: CDR1 LNHDA, CDR2 SQIVND (reference sequence). This CDR3 comprises 13 residues. CDR3 residues: CASLDRFSNEQFF. CDR3 DNA sequence: TGTGCCAGTTTAGACAGGTTCTCGAATGAGCAGTTCTTC.

This rearrangement joins TRBV7-2 to TRBJ2-6; D not certain. Germline loops: CDR1 SGHTA, CDR2 FQGNSA. The CDR3 spans 17 residues. Trimming removed 1 base at V and 0 bases at J, with 10 bases between. CDR3 coding DNA: TGTGCCAGCAGCTTAGTCCGGGCCTCCTCTGGGGCCAACGTCCTGACTTTC. Its translation: CASSLVRASSGANVLTF.

The CDR3 DNA reads TGTGCCAGCAGCCTGGGACAGGCCGAGGGGGAGCTGTTTTTT. This sequence encodes CASSLGQAEGELFF. The chain has TRBV3-1 and TRBJ2-2, with 8 bases that match TRBD1. Losses at the gene ends were 4 bases for V and 8 bases for J; bases not matched to a gene: 6. This CDR3 region has 14 residues. Germline V gives CDR1 LGHDT, CDR2 YNNKEL (reference sequence). Drawing the rest from reference TRBV3-1 and TRBJ2-2, the complete variable domain is DTAVSQTPKYLVTQMGNDKSIKCEQNLGHDTMYWYKQDSKKFLKIMFSYNNKELIINETVPNRFSPKSPDKAHLNLHINSLELGDSAVYFCASSLGQAEGELFFGEGSRLTVL.

This chain uses TRBV5-4 with TRBJ2-3; 7 bases line up with TRBD1. CDR3 length: 15 residues. Germline assignment: CDR1 SGHNT and CDR2 YYREEE (reference sequence). The ends lost 4 bases at V and 0 bases at J; junction bases unmatched: 5. CDR3 sequence reads: CASSTGQISTDTQYF. The CDR3 nucleotides read TGTGCCAGCAGCACGGGACAGATTAGCACAGATACGCAGTATTTT.

This chain uses TRBV15 with TRBJ1-1; D gene uncertain. Deletions cut 5 bases from V and 8 bases from J, with 15 bases between. The CDR3 contains 13 residues. Germline loops: CDR1 LNHNV, CDR2 YYDKDF (reference sequence). CDR3 DNA sequence: TGTGCCACCAGCGGAACTGAGACGATCGAAGCTTTCTTT. As protein: CATSGTETIEAFF.

The rearrangement uses TRBV18 and TRBJ2-5; 7 bases match TRBD1. The CDR3 contains 15 residues. V was pared by 0 bases and J by 1 base, with 2 bases of the junction left unmatched. Per the germline V gene, CDR1 is KGHSH and CDR2 is LQKENI. The CDR3 region has the DNA TGTGCCAGCTCACCACCGACAGGGACCCAAGAGACCCAGTACTTC. This translates into CASSPPTGTQETQYF.

V and J are TRBV28 and TRBJ2-5; TRBD1 is a possible D gene (6 bases). The V gene lost 6 bases and the J gene lost 3 bases, with 11 bases spanning the gap. Per the germline V gene, CDR1 is MDHEN and CDR2 is SYDVKM. There are 13 residues in the CDR3. CDR3 DNA sequence: TGTGCCAGCAGCATTACAGGGAAAGAGACCCAGTACTTC. It encodes CASSITGKETQYF.

V usage is TRBV27 and J usage is TRBJ2-1, with 8 bases that match TRBD2. The junction had 6 bases not matched to a gene; V was cut back by 4 bases and J by 4 bases. There are 15 residues in the CDR3. Per germline, CDR1 MNHEY and CDR2 SMNVEV (reference sequence). Here the CDR3 DNA reads TGTGCCAGCAGTTCAAGTAGCGGGAATTACAATGAGCAGTTCTTC. It encodes CASSSSSGNYNEQFF.

The rearrangement joins TRBV24-1 to TRBJ2-1; D might be TRBD2 (5 bases). Deletions cut 5 bases from V and 3 bases from J, with 16 bases between. The germline gives CDR1 KGHDR, CDR2 SFDVKD. This CDR3 is 16 amino acids long. The CDR3 sequence: CATSAPRGPYYNEQFF. The CDR3 DNA sequence: TGTGCCACCAGTGCCCCTCGGGGTCCCTACTACAATGAGCAGTTCTTC.

The rearrangement links TRBV30 to TRBJ2-2; D possibly matches TRBD1 or TRBD2 (5 bases each). Germline V gene sequence: CDR1 GTSNPN, CDR2 SVGIG (reference sequence). The V end lost 2 bases, the J end lost 6 bases, and 16 bases lay between the germline ends. The CDR3 sequence is 15 residues long. CDR3 sequence: CAWSRSGPGPGELFF. CDR3 in DNA: TGTGCCTGGAGTCGGAGCGGACCGGGGCCCGGGGAGCTGTTTTTT.

The CDR3 region has the DNA TGTGCCAGCAGCGTAGCGGGAGAAGTAGTTGAGCAGTTCTTC. Encoded protein: CASSVAGEVVEQFF. The genes are TRBV9 and TRBJ2-1; weak D call: TRBD2 (6 bases). The germline gives CDR1 SGDLS, CDR2 YYNGEE. The CDR3 consists of 14 residues. V lost 0 bases to trimming and J lost 9 bases, with 13 bases between them.

The chain carries TRBV6-1 and TRBJ2-1; 9 nucleotides match TRBD2. V was clipped by 8 bases and J by 6 bases; unmatched bases: 17. The CDR3 length is 17 residues. Looked up from germline, CDR1 is MNHNS and CDR2 is SASEGT. The CDR3 is CASRRQNSGGSVNEQFF. CDR3 nucleotides: TGTGCCAGCCGAAGACAAAATAGCGGGGGATCCGTCAATGAGCAGTTCTTC.

The rearrangement joins TRBV19 to TRBJ2-3, with D unclear. This CDR3 is 13 amino acids long. Germline loops: CDR1 LNHDA, CDR2 SQIVND (reference sequence). The V gene lost 9 bases and the J gene lost 1 base, with 11 bases spanning the gap. The CDR3 protein is CASSQVGTDTQYF. CDR3 DNA sequence: TGTGCCAGCTCCCAAGTAGGCACAGATACGCAGTATTTT. The entire variable domain, with the rest obtained from reference TRBV19 and TRBJ2-3, is as follows: DGGITQSPKYLFRKEGQNVTLSCEQNLNHDAMYWYRQDPGQGLRLIYYSQIVNDFQKGDIAEGYSVSREKKESFPLTVTSAQKNPTAFYLCASSQVGTDTQYFGPGTRLTVL.

The chain is built from TRBV11-1 and TRBJ2-7; maybe TRBD2 (6 bases). Per the germline V gene, CDR1 is SGHAT and CDR2 is FQDESV (reference sequence). Deletions cut 5 bases from V and 5 bases from J, with 19 bases between. This CDR3 has 15 residues. Here the CDR3 reads CASSATTYAGNEQYF. In DNA form, the CDR3 reads TGTGCCAGCAGCGCTACGACCTACGCGGGGAACGAGCAGTACTTC.

The rearrangement uses TRBV6-6 and TRBJ1-4; 7 positions match TRBD1. The CDR3 length is 15 residues. The germline V gene encodes CDR1 MNHNY and CDR2 SVGAGI (reference sequence). Germline trimming cut 5 bases from V and 0 bases from J; bases unmatched to any gene: 3. The CDR3 nucleotides read TGTGCCAGCAGTGGAGGGACAGCAACTAATGAAAAACTGTTTTTT. Its translation is CASSGGTATNEKLFF.

This clonotype was seen just once. The V and J genes are TRBV20-1 and TRBJ1-5; weak D call: TRBD1 (6 bases). Looked up from germline, CDR1 is DFQATT and CDR2 is SNEGSKA (reference sequence). This CDR3 is built from 12 residues. Trimming left V 2 bases short and J 9 bases short, with 11 bases between. The DNA for the CDR3 is TGCAGTGCTAGAACAGGAGGGGGGCCCCAGCATTTT. This translates into CSARTGGGPQHF.